Listed below are T cell receptor beta chains from one sample, sequenced in a study of response to subunit inactivated influenza vaccine. TCRdb re-analysed the RT-PCR reads in MiXCR, keeping a single row per CDR3 protein. The sample lists about 780,000 distinct CDR3 sequences, less than 20% seen once, with 11% in the top ten. The sequencing here drew on PBMCs from blood, taken about 5 days after vaccination. The receptors were sampled from a man aged 50 to 60 who received an inactivated influenza vaccine. CDR3s include the opening cysteine and the closing phenylalanine or tryptophan. A D gene is named only where the DNA matches it firmly. A row's size may be missing; if present it is once, few, many or a size class.

size: few
J: TRBJ2-1
V: TRBV20-1
D: NA
DNA: TGCAGTGCTAGGAAGTGGCAGGGCAATGAGCAGTTCTTC
CDR3: CSARKWQGNEQFF

size: NA
J: TRBJ2-4
V: TRBV11-1
D: TRBD2
DNA: TGTGCCAGCAGCTCAAACACCTTGGGGCGGGAGTCACTCAAAAACATTCAGTACTTC
CDR3: CASSSNTLGRESLKNIQYF

size: few
J: TRBJ2-3
V: TRBV29-1
D: TRBD2
DNA: TGCAGCGTTAGTAGCGGGGCTAGCACAGATACGCAGTATTTT
CDR3: CSVSSGASTDTQYF

size: NA
J: TRBJ2-5
V: TRBV20-1
D: TRBD2
DNA: TGCAGTGCTCGAGGACTAGCGGGAGTTGAGGAGACCCAGTACTTC
CDR3: CSARGLAGVEETQYF

size: few
J: TRBJ1-4
V: TRBV5-1
D: NA
DNA: TGCGCCAGCAGCTTGTACCCGAGTGCCCGAAATGAAAAACTGTTTTTT
CDR3: CASSLYPSARNEKLFF

size: NA
J: TRBJ2-7
V: TRBV5-1
D: NA
DNA: TGCGCCAGCAGCTTGGCCGGACTCCACTACGAGCAGTACTTC
CDR3: CASSLAGLHYEQYF

size: few
J: TRBJ2-1
V: TRBV5-1
D: NA
DNA: TGCGCCAGCAGTAAAGGCAGGGCGGTTTATGAGCAGTTCTTC
CDR3: CASSKGRAVYEQFF

size: NA
J: TRBJ2-7
V: TRBV5-1
D: NA
DNA: TGCGCCAGCAGCAGTCTGGACGGGCGCTACGAGCAGTACTTC
CDR3: CASSSLDGRYEQYF

size: NA
J: TRBJ2-1
V: TRBV18
D: NA
DNA: TGTGCCAGCTCACCCGGACAGATGAACTACAATGAGCAGTTCTTC
CDR3: CASSPGQMNYNEQFF

size: many
J: TRBJ2-3
V: TRBV7-2
D: NA
DNA: TGTGCCAGCAGCCCCACGGGGAACGGCGCAGATACGCAGTATTTT
CDR3: CASSPTGNGADTQYF

size: NA
J: TRBJ1-5
V: TRBV5-6
D: NA
DNA: TGTGCCAGCAGCTTTGGGCGCGGTCAGCCCCAGCATTTT
CDR3: CASSFGRGQPQHF

size: few
J: TRBJ2-5
V: TRBV4-3
D: TRBD1
DNA: TGCGCCAGCAGCCAAGGCTACCGGGACAGACAAGAGACCCAGTACTTC
CDR3: CASSQGYRDRQETQYF

size: NA
J: TRBJ2-3
V: TRBV19
D: NA
DNA: TGTGCCAGTAGCCCGGACAGAAATACGCAGTATTTT
CDR3: CASSPDRNTQYF

size: NA
J: TRBJ2-3
V: TRBV20-1
D: TRBD2
DNA: TGCAGTGCTGATCACGGGACTAGCGGCACAGATACGCAGTATTTT
CDR3: CSADHGTSGTDTQYF

size: NA
J: TRBJ1-2
V: TRBV5-1
D: NA
DNA: TGCGCCAGCAGCCTGGCTAGTCAAGACACCTATGGCTACACCTTC
CDR3: CASSLASQDTYGYTF

size: few
J: TRBJ2-1
V: TRBV27
D: NA
DNA: TGTGCCAGCAGTTCCCACGTCGGGGAGCAGTTCTTC
CDR3: CASSSHVGEQFF

size: many
J: TRBJ1-5
V: TRBV7-6
D: TRBD1
DNA: TGTGCCAGCAGCCCTGGGACAGGGGTATATAGCAATCAGCCCCAGCATTTT
CDR3: CASSPGTGVYSNQPQHF

size: NA
J: TRBJ2-1
V: TRBV4-1
D: TRBD2
DNA: TGCGCCAGCAGTCGTACTACCGGGACTAGCGGTTACAATGAGCAGTTCTTC
CDR3: CASSRTTGTSGYNEQFF

size: NA
J: TRBJ1-4
V: TRBV10-3
D: NA
DNA: TGTGCCATCAGCCGAGTCCCAGCAACTAATGAAAAACTGTTTTTT
CDR3: CAISRVPATNEKLFF

size: many
J: TRBJ2-3
V: TRBV24-1
D: NA
DNA: TGTGCCACCAGTGACTCCTTGGGGGGCGGCACAGATACGCAGTATTTT
CDR3: CATSDSLGGGTDTQYF

size: NA
J: TRBJ2-5
V: TRBV6-2/TRBV6-3
D: NA
DNA: TGTGCCAGCAGTTACTCGCCTATGGGAGAGACCCAGTACTTC
CDR3: CASSYSPMGETQYF

size: NA
J: TRBJ2-7
V: TRBV6-2/TRBV6-3
D: TRBD2
DNA: TGTGCCAGCAGAGATTGGGCGGGGGTAACCTACGAGCAGTACTTC
CDR3: CASRDWAGVTYEQYF

size: few
J: TRBJ1-2
V: TRBV20-1
D: NA
DNA: TGCAGTGCTAGAGATAACGACATACAAGGCCAAATTAACTATGGCTACACCTTC
CDR3: CSARDNDIQGQINYGYTF

size: many
J: TRBJ2-2
V: TRBV5-1
D: TRBD1
DNA: TGTGCCAGCAGCTCCCGGACAGGGAACACCGGGGAGCTGTTTTTT
CDR3: CASSSRTGNTGELFF

size: NA
J: TRBJ2-7
V: TRBV5-6
D: TRBD2
DNA: TGTGCCAGCAGCTGGGGACTAGCGGGAGGGGTAGAGCAGTACTTC
CDR3: CASSWGLAGGVEQYF

size: few
J: TRBJ2-3
V: TRBV6-6
D: NA
DNA: TGTGCCAGCAGTTACTCGTATACATATACGCAGTATTTT
CDR3: CASSYSYTYTQYF

size: few
J: TRBJ2-2
V: TRBV5-1
D: NA
DNA: TGCGCCAGCAGCTTGGACGTTGGTGTCACCGGGGAGCTGTTTTTT
CDR3: CASSLDVGVTGELFF

size: many
J: TRBJ2-5
V: TRBV10-3
D: NA
DNA: TGTGCCATCAGTGAGTCACTGGGTTCCGAGACCCAGTACTTC
CDR3: CAISESLGSETQYF

size: NA
J: TRBJ2-2
V: TRBV4-3
D: NA
DNA: TGCGCCAGCAGCCAAGACGGCGGGCAGAACACCGGGGAGCTGTTTTTT
CDR3: CASSQDGGQNTGELFF

size: NA
J: TRBJ2-1
V: TRBV5-6
D: NA
DNA: TGTGCCAGCAGACCGCTAGCCGGTGAGCAGTTCTTC
CDR3: CASRPLAGEQFF

size: few
J: TRBJ2-1
V: TRBV4-3
D: NA
DNA: TGCGCCAGCAGCCAAGACCCAGGGAAGTATGAGCAGTTCTTC
CDR3: CASSQDPGKYEQFF

size: few
J: TRBJ2-1
V: TRBV5-1
D: NA
DNA: TGCGCCAGCAGCTTGGGGCCCAGGGGTAATGAGCAGTTCTTC
CDR3: CASSLGPRGNEQFF

size: few
J: TRBJ1-1
V: TRBV6-2/TRBV6-3
D: NA
DNA: TGTGCCAGCAGGATTCACTCTGGGGTCACTGAAGCTTTCTTT
CDR3: CASRIHSGVTEAFF

size: few
J: TRBJ2-6
V: TRBV4-3
D: NA
DNA: TGCGCCAGCAGCCAAGGAGAAGCTGGGGCCAACGTCCTGACTTTC
CDR3: CASSQGEAGANVLTF

size: NA
J: TRBJ1-1
V: TRBV5-4
D: NA
DNA: TGTGCCAGCAGCTTGAGTGGAGGGGTTTTGACTGAAGCTTTCTTT
CDR3: CASSLSGGVLTEAFF

size: few
J: TRBJ2-7
V: TRBV6-2/TRBV6-3
D: NA
DNA: TGTGCCAGCAGCCGCGCGCGCCCCTACGAGCAGTACTTC
CDR3: CASSRARPYEQYF

size: few
J: TRBJ2-2
V: TRBV6-1
D: NA
DNA: TGTGCCAGCACCAATCCGGACCGGAAAACCGGGGAGCTGTTTTTT
CDR3: CASTNPDRKTGELFF

size: NA
J: TRBJ2-5
V: TRBV24-1
D: NA
DNA: TGTGCCACCAGTGATCCGGGGAGATCGGAGACCCAGTACTTC
CDR3: CATSDPGRSETQYF

size: many
J: TRBJ2-2
V: TRBV15
D: TRBD2
DNA: TGTGCCACCAGCAGTACTAGCGTTTCCACCGGGGAGCTGTTTTTT
CDR3: CATSSTSVSTGELFF

size: few
J: TRBJ2-5
V: TRBV5-1
D: NA
DNA: TGCGCCAGCAGCTTAGGGCAGGCCCAAGAGACCCAGTACTTC
CDR3: CASSLGQAQETQYF

size: NA
J: TRBJ2-7
V: TRBV7-2
D: TRBD2
DNA: TGTGCCAGCAGCCCTCTAGCGGGGGCCCCCTACGAGCAGTACTTC
CDR3: CASSPLAGAPYEQYF

size: NA
J: TRBJ2-1
V: TRBV29-1
D: TRBD2
DNA: TGCAGCGTTAGTAGCGGGGAAACTAATGTGAATGAGCAGTTCTTC
CDR3: CSVSSGETNVNEQFF

size: NA
J: TRBJ1-4
V: TRBV7-9
D: NA
DNA: TGTGCCAGCAGCTTAGTCGCAGTCAATGAAAAACTGTTTTTT
CDR3: CASSLVAVNEKLFF

size: NA
J: TRBJ2-5
V: TRBV3-1
D: TRBD2
DNA: TGTGCCAGCAGCCGCTATACTAGCGGGATAGAGACCCAGTACTTC
CDR3: CASSRYTSGIETQYF

size: NA
J: TRBJ2-1
V: TRBV6-2/TRBV6-3
D: NA
DNA: TGTGCCAGCAGTTACCCAGAGGGATTCGTAGACAGGTTCAATGAGCAGTTCTTC
CDR3: CASSYPEGFVDRFNEQFF

size: many
J: TRBJ2-7
V: TRBV12-3/TRBV12-4
D: NA
DNA: TGTGCCAGCAGTTTAGTGCTTTTCGGGGAGAGCTCCTACGAGCAGTACTTC
CDR3: CASSLVLFGESSYEQYF